These 20 T cell receptor beta chains came from one sample sequenced in a study of preoperative IRX-2 immunotherapy in early breast cancer. Profiling relied on immunoSEQ multiplex PCR, and the TCRdb table lists in-frame clones only, not all of them. This repertoire shows under 25,000 clones, 85% to 95% found once; its top ten account for 15% to 20%. The treatment denotes: preoperative locoregional IRX-2 cytokine immunotherapy. The input for sequencing was tumor tissue, taken after IRX-2 immunotherapy. The receptors were sampled from a human donor with breast cancer.

The chain links TRBV15 to TRBJ2-1, with 10 bases that match TRBD2. From germline, CDR1 is LNHNV and CDR2 YYDKDF (reference sequence). This CDR3 has 17 residues. The J segment lost 6 bases and the V segment lost 1 base, leaving 9 bases of the junction unmatched. The CDR3 spells CATSRVGLAVFFNEQFF. The CDR3 DNA reads as TGTGCCACCAGCAGAGTAGGACTAGCGGTTTTTTTCAATGAGCAGTTCTTC.

The V call is TRBV15, the J call TRBJ2-1; D is perhaps TRBD2 (5 bases). The germline V gene encodes CDR1 LNHNV and CDR2 YYDKDF (reference sequence). V shed 1 base and J shed 12 bases, with 16 bases lying between them. The CDR3 consists of 14 residues. Written as DNA, the CDR3 is TGTGCCACCAGCAGAGGCCGGGGTCGAAGTGGGCAGTTCTTC. Translated, it gives CATSRGRGRSGQFF.

This chain connects TRBV18 to TRBJ2-5; D uncertain. Germline loops: CDR1 KGHSH, CDR2 LQKENI. V shed 6 bases and J shed 1 base, with 9 bases lying between them. The CDR3 is 13 amino acids. CDR3 residues: CASSANLQETQYF. The CDR3 region has the DNA TGTGCCAGCTCCGCCAACCTCCAAGAGACCCAGTACTTC. The complete variable domain, with remaining parts taken from reference TRBV18 and TRBJ2-5, reads NAGVMQNPRHLVRRRGQEARLRCSPMKGHSHVYWYRQLPEEGLKFMVYLQKENIIDESGMPKERFSAEFPKEGPSILRIQQVVRGDSAAYFCASSANLQETQYFGPGTRLLVL.

This chain links TRBV11-3 with TRBJ2-7; D is unresolved. The CDR3 consists of 13 residues. CDR1 is SGHNT, CDR2 YENEEA, per germline. The V end lost 3 bases, the J end lost 1 base, and 7 bases lay between the germline ends. CDR3 in amino acids: CASSFPGSYEQYF. DNA for the CDR3: TGTGCCAGCAGCTTCCCAGGATCCTACGAGCAGTACTTC.

The chain carries TRBV7-9 and TRBJ1-2; TRBD1 aligns across 10 bases. With V trimmed by 5 bases and J by 5 bases, 5 bases remained unmatched. Germline V gene sequence: CDR1 SEHNR, CDR2 FQNEAQ (reference sequence). The CDR3 covers 14 residues. CDR3 protein: CASSLGTGEYGYTF. CDR3 bases: TGTGCCAGCAGCCTCGGGACAGGGGAATATGGCTACACCTTC.

This chain connects TRBV18 to TRBJ2-7; D is unclear. Germline-derived CDR1 and CDR2 are KGHSH and LQKENI. There are 14 residues in the CDR3. Trimming removed 0 bases from V and 0 bases from J, with 6 bases in between. The CDR3 loop is CASSPPEISYEQYF. In DNA form, the CDR3 reads TGTGCCAGCTCACCACCGGAGATCTCCTACGAGCAGTACTTC.

The sample holds one count of this clone. The rearrangement joins TRBV14 to TRBJ2-7, with 8 positions matching TRBD1. The CDR3 has 14 residues. CDR1 is SGHDN and CDR2 is FVKESK in the germline V gene. The trim removed 2 bases at V and 3 bases at J, leaving 3 bases unmatched. CDR3 in DNA: TGTGCCAGCAGCCAAACCACAGGGGGCTACGAGCAGTACTTC. Protein sequence: CASSQTTGGYEQYF. The full variable domain, completed using reference TRBV14 and TRBJ2-7, is EAGVTQFPSHSVIEKGQTVTLRCDPISGHDNLYWYRRVMGKEIKFLLHFVKESKQDESGMPNNRFLAERTGGTYSTLKVQPAELEDSGVYFCASSQTTGGYEQYFGPGTRLTVT.

The chain carries TRBV2 and TRBJ1-5; 8 bases fit TRBD1. Germline-derived CDR1 and CDR2 are SNHLY and FYNNEI. The CDR3 totals 15 residues. V was clipped by 5 bases and J by 5 bases; unmatched bases: 8. DNA for the CDR3: TGTGCCAGCAGTCACGACAGGGGTGGCGATCAGCCCCAGCATTTT. It encodes CASSHDRGGDQPQHF.

V usage is TRBV10-1 and J usage is TRBJ2-2, with D maybe TRBD2 (11 bases). The V gene's germline CDR1 is WNHNN and CDR2 SYGVQD (reference sequence). The CDR3 sequence is 24 residues long. V lost 6 bases and J 1 base, leaving 39 bases between the germline ends. CDR3 sequence (DNA): TGCGCCAGCAGCGTCTTCCCGGGACAGGGGTCAAGGCTAGCGGGAGGCGTGAACACCGGGGAGCTGTTTTTT. This translates into CASSVFPGQGSRLAGGVNTGELFF.

The chain uses TRBV7-6 and TRBJ2-7; D call uncertain. There are 14 residues in the CDR3. V was pared by 1 base and J by 5 bases, with 12 bases between. CDR1 and CDR2 from the germline V gene are SGHVS and FNYEAQ. CDR3 in DNA: TGTGCCAGCAGCTTAGACTCCTCGGTGGACGAGCAGTACTTC. This sequence encodes CASSLDSSVDEQYF.

This sequence joins TRBV9 and TRBJ2-7; D possibly corresponds to TRBD1 (5 bases). This CDR3 contains 14 residues. V gave up 4 bases and J gave up 6 bases, with 17 bases separating them. CDR1 and CDR2 (germline): SGDLS, YYNGEE. In nucleotides, the CDR3 is TGTGCCAGCAGCCCCGTTTTGGGGCCCAGCGAGCAGTACTTC. Translation: CASSPVLGPSEQYF.

The chain employs TRBV2 and TRBJ1-3; 8 bases fit TRBD1. The CDR3 spans 14 residues. Germline assignment: CDR1 SNHLY and CDR2 FYNNEI. The ends lost 8 bases at V and 2 bases at J; junction bases unmatched: 5. The CDR3, as DNA: TGTGCCAGCTGCGACAGGGGAACTGGAAACACCATATATTTT. It is translated as CASCDRGTGNTIYF.

This clone was recorded only once. The chain carries TRBV20-1 and TRBJ1-1; the D is unclear. V was cut by 7 bases and J by 3 bases, with 9 bases left in between. Germline assignment: CDR1 DFQATT and CDR2 SNEGSKA (reference sequence). The CDR3 covers 11 residues. The CDR3 sequence: CSVMEDTEAFF. The CDR3 DNA is TGCAGTGTTATGGAAGACACTGAAGCTTTCTTT.

This clone came up once. The genes are TRBV7-8 and TRBJ2-5, with 9 nucleotides matching TRBD2. CDR3 length: 15 amino acids. Trimming removed 10 bases from V and 5 bases from J; junction bases left unmatched: 14. The V gene's germline CDR1 is SGHVS and CDR2 FQNEAQ. Written as DNA, the CDR3 is TGTGCCACCTCTCCGGCTAGCGGGATGGGGGAGACCCAGTACTTC. The encoded protein is CATSPASGMGETQYF. Using reference TRBV7-8 and TRBJ2-5 for the parts outside the CDR3, the full variable domain is GAGVSQSPRYKVAKRGQDVALRCDPISGHVSLFWYQQALGQGPEFLTYFQNEAQLDKSGLPSDRFFAERPEGSVSTLKIQRTQQEDSAVYLCATSPASGMGETQYFGPGTRLLVL.

V gene TRBV5-1 combines with J gene TRBJ2-3, with 12 bases fitting TRBD2. The ends lost 3 bases at V and 4 bases at J; junction bases unmatched: 3. Germline lookup yields CDR1 SGHRS and CDR2 YFSETQ. There are 15 residues in the CDR3. The CDR3 reads CASSSRLAGADTQYF. CDR3 nucleotides: TGCGCCAGCAGCTCGAGACTAGCGGGGGCAGATACGCAGTATTTT.

This rearrangement joins TRBV10-1 to TRBJ2-5; 10 bases line up with TRBD2. V dropped 8 bases and J dropped 0; count of bases not matched to a gene: 3. Germline-derived CDR1 and CDR2 are WNHNN and SYGVQD (reference sequence). The length of the CDR3 is 14 residues. The CDR3 DNA is TGCGCCAGCTCTAGCGGGGGCCACCAAGAGACCCAGTACTTC. Its protein product is CASSSGGHQETQYF.

V is TRBV30 and J is TRBJ1-1; D gene ambiguous. Deletions cut 3 bases from V and 4 bases from J, with 6 bases between. CDR1 is GTSNPN, CDR2 SVGIG, per germline (reference sequence). This CDR3 region has 11 residues. CDR3: CAWSGSTEAFF. CDR3 coding DNA: TGTGCCTGGAGCGGGAGCACTGAAGCTTTCTTT.

V usage is TRBV10-3 and J usage is TRBJ2-7; D is uncertain. Germline V gene lookup returns CDR1 ENHRY and CDR2 SYGVKD. V lost 2 bases, J lost 3 bases, and 14 bases lay in between. The CDR3 has 15 amino acids. The DNA of the CDR3 is TGTGCCATCAGTGAGCCCGCCCTTAGCATCTACGAGCAGTACTTC. Translating it yields CAISEPALSIYEQYF.

V gene TRBV5-5 combines with J gene TRBJ2-7; TRBD1 matches 10 bases. V was pared by 7 bases and J by 3 bases, with 10 bases of the junction left unmatched. The CDR3 runs to 15 residues. In germline, CDR1 is SGHKS, CDR2 YYEKEE (reference sequence). In DNA, the CDR3 is TGTGCCAGCGTACTTGGGGGGACAGGGGTCTACGAGCAGTACTTC. This encodes CASVLGGTGVYEQYF.

This sequence joins TRBV13 and TRBJ1-3, with 7 bases matching TRBD1. This CDR3 contains 15 residues. Trimming at V came to 0 bases and at J to 3 bases, leaving 2 bases not matched to a gene. Germline loops: CDR1 PRHDT, CDR2 FYEKMQ (reference sequence). The CDR3 sequence: CASSLGQGDGNTIYF. The CDR3 region has the DNA TGTGCCAGCAGCTTAGGTCAGGGGGATGGAAACACCATATATTTT.